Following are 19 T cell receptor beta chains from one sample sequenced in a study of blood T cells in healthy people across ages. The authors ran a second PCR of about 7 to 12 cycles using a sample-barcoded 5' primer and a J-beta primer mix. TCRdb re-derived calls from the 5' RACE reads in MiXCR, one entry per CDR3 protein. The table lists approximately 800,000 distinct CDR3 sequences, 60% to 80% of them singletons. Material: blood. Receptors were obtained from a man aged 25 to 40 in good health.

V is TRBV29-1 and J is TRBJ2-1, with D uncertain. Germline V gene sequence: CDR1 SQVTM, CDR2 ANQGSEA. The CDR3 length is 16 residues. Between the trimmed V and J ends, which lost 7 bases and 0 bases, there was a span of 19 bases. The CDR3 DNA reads TGCAGCGCCGGCGAGGTAGTGAGGAGCTCCTACAATGAGCAGTTCTTC. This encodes CSAGEVVRSSYNEQFF.

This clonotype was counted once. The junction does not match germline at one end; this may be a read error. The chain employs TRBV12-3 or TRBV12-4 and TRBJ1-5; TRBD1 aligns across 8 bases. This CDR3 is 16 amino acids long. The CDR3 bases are TGTGCCGGCAGTTCAGGGACAGGCCATAGCAATCAGCCCCAGCATTTT. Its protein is CAGSSGTGHSNQPQHF.

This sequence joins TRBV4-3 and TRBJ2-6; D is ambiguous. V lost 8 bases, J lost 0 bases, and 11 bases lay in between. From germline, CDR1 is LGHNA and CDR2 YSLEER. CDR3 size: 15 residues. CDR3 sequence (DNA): TGCGCCAGCGGTGACACAAGCTCTGGGGCCAACGTCCTGACTTTC. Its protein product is CASGDTSSGANVLTF.

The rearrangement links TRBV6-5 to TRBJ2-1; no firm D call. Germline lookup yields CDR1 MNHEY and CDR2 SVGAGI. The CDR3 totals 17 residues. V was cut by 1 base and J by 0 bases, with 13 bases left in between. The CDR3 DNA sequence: TGTGCCAGCAGTTACTTTTTCAGGAGACACTCCTACAATGAGCAGTTCTTC. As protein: CASSYFFRRHSYNEQFF.

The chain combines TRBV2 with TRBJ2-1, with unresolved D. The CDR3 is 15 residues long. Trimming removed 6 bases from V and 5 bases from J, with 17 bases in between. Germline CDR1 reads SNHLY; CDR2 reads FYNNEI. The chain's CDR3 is CASSVSRFLDNEQFF. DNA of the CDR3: TGTGCCAGCAGCGTGTCCCGGTTCCTTGACAATGAGCAGTTCTTC. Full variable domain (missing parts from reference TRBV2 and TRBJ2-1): EPEVTQTPSHQVTQMGQEVILRCVPISNHLYFYWYRQILGQKVEFLVSFYNNEISEKSEIFDDQFSVERPDGSNFTLKIRSTKLEDSAMYFCASSVSRFLDNEQFFGPGTRLTVL.

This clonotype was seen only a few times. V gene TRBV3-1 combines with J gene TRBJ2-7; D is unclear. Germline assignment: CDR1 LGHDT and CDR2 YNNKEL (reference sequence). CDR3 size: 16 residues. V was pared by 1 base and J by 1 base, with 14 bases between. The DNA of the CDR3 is TGTGCCAGCAGCCAAGGGTGGGATAGCCCTTCCTACGAGCAGTACTTC. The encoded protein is CASSQGWDSPSYEQYF.

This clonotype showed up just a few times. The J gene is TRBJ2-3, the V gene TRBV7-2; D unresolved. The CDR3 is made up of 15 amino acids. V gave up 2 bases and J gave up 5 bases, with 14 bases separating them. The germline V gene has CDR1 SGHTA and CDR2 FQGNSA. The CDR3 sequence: CASSLNLVGEDTQYF. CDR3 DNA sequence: TGTGCCAGCAGCTTAAATCTGGTGGGCGAAGATACGCAGTATTTT.

Here the CDR3 reads CASSFGLRGGLNEQFF. In DNA form, the CDR3 reads TGTGCCAGCAGCTTCGGTTTGCGGGGGGGCCTCAATGAGCAGTTCTTC. This rearrangement joins TRBV11-2 to TRBJ2-1; TRBD2 aligns across 9 bases. The CDR3 totals 16 residues. Trimming removed 3 bases from V and 6 bases from J; junction bases left unmatched: 9. CDR1 SGHAT and CDR2 FQNNGV come from the germline V gene.

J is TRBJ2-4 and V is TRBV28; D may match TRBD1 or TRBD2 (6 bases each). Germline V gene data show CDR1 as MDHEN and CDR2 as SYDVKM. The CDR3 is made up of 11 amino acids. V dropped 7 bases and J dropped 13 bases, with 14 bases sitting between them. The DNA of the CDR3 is TGTGCCAGCACCTACGAAGGGGGGCAGTACTTC. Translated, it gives CASTYEGGQYF.

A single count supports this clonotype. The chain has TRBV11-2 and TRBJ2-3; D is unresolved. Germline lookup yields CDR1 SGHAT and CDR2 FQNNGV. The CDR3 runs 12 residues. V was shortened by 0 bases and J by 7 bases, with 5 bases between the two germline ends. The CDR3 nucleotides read TGTGCCAGCAGCTTAGATCTCTATACGCAGTATTTT. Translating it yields CASSLDLYTQYF.

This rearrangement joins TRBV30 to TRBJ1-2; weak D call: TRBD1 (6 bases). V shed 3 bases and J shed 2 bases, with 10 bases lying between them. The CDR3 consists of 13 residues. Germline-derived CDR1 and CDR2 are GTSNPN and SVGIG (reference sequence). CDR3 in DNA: TGTGCCTGGAGGGGGGGGGGCAACTATGGCTACACCTTC. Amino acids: CAWRGGGNYGYTF.

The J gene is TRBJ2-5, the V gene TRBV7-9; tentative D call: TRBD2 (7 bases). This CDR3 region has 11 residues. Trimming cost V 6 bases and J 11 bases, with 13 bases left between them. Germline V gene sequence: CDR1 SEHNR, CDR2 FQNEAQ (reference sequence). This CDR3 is CASSIGRGQYF. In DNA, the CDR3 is TGTGCCAGCAGTATAGGGAGGGGGCAGTACTTC.

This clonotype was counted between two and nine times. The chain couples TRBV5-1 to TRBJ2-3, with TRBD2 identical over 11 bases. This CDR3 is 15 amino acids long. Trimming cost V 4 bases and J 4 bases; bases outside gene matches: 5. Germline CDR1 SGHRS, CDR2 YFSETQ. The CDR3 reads CASSLTSGEADTQYF. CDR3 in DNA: TGCGCCAGCAGCCTGACTAGCGGGGAAGCAGATACGCAGTATTTT.

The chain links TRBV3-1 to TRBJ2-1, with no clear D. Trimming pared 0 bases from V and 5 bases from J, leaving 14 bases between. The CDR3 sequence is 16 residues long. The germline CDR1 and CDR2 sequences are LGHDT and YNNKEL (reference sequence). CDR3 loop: CASSQDGRLSDNEQFF. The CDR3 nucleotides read TGTGCCAGCAGCCAAGATGGCAGACTTTCTGACAATGAGCAGTTCTTC.

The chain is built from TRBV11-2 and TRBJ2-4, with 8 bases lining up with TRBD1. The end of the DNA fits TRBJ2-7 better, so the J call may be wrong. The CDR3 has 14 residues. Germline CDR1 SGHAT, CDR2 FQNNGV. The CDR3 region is CASSLGTGPAEQYF. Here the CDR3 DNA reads TGTGCCAGCAGCTTAGGGACAGGGCCTGCCGAGCAGTACTTC.

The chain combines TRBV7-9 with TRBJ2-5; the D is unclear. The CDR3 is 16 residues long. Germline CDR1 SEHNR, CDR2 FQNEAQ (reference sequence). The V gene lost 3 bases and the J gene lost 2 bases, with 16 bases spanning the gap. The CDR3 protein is CASSFPTLRGQETQYF. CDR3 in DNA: TGTGCCAGCAGCTTCCCGACACTCCGAGGACAAGAGACCCAGTACTTC.

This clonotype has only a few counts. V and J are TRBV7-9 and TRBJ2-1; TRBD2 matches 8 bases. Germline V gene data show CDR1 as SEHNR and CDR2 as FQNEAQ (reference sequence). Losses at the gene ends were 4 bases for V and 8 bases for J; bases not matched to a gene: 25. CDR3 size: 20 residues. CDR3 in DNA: TGTGCCAGCAGCTCCCCCTCCCTCGTTGAGCGGGGGCGCTTGATATATGAGCAGTTCTTC. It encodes CASSSPSLVERGRLIYEQFF.

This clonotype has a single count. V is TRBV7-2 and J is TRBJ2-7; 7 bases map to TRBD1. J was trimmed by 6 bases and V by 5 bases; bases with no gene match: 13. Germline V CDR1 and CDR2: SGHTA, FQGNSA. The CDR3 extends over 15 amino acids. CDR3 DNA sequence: TGTGCCAGCAGCCCCACCCGACAGGGATCAGGCGAGCAGTACTTC. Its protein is CASSPTRQGSGEQYF.

As DNA, the CDR3 is TGCAGTGCTAGAGCCTTAGATGGGGAAAAACTGTTTTTT. It translates to CSARALDGEKLFF. The J gene is TRBJ1-4, the V gene TRBV20-1, with D unclear. V gave up 1 base and J gave up 8 bases, with 11 bases separating them. CDR3 length: 13 amino acids. Germline CDR1 and CDR2: DFQATT and SNEGSKA (reference sequence).